The entry below gives a single T cell receptor (beta chain) sequence along with its context. The data belong to a study of blood T cell repertoires in COVID-19. In the study overall: Samples representing acute and convalescent COVID-19 were sourced from the United States, Italy and Spain. PBMCs, B-cell-depleted T cells, or T cells provided the cDNA or gDNA that made up the material.

Under the authors' procedure: By means of reference gene primer amplification, nucleated cell counts were estimated. Clones were read by immunoSEQ multiplex PCR, and TCRdb kept only the in-frame ones, dropping some. V, J and clone size were drawn from that table, and D and trimming were deduced from the DNA. Found here are about 210,000 clones, 84% of them singletons; the top ten hold 9.7%. Trimming cost V 1 base and J 0 bases, with 9 bases left between them. CDR1 and CDR2 (germline): KGHSH, LQKENI. CDR3 length equals 15 residues. This clonotype was obtained from a man aged 45 to 65 with active or convalescent COVID-19. The sample consisted of peripheral blood. The chain is built from TRBV18 and TRBJ1-1; D might be TRBD1 (5 bases). The CDR3 coding sequence is TGTGCCAGCTCACCACAGGGGAATTTGAACACTGAAGCTTTCTTT. Translation gives CASSPQGNLNTEAFF. Based on the CDR3 plus reference TRBV18 and TRBJ1-1, the full variable domain is NAGVMQNPRHLVRRRGQEARLRCSPMKGHSHVYWYRQLPEEGLKFMVYLQKENIIDESGMPKERFSAEFPKEGPSILRIQQVVRGDSAAYFCASSPQGNLNTEAFFGQGTRLTVV.